This T cell receptor beta chain was identified in a study of blood T cell repertoires in COVID-19. For the study at large: Acute and convalescent COVID-19 samples came from the United States, Italy and Spain. From T cells, B-cell-depleted T cells, or PBMCs came the material, which was cDNA or gDNA.

This clone was recorded only once. TCRdb keeps only in-frame clones here, not all; method: immunoSEQ multiplex PCR. Among approximately 210,000 clones listed, approximately 82% were seen once. The CDR3 covers 15 residues. Germline CDR1 and CDR2: SGHTS and YDEGEE. The germline V and J ends were trimmed by 3 bases and 0 bases, with 12 bases remaining between them. Input material: peripheral blood. The V gene is TRBV5-8, the J gene TRBJ1-1, with D possibly matching TRBD1 (5 bases). This sequence originates from a woman aged 45-65 years with acute or convalescent COVID-19. CDR3 coding DNA: TGTGCCAGCAGCTCCCTTGGGGGGATGAACACTGAAGCTTTCTTT. Translating it yields CASSSLGGMNTEAFF.